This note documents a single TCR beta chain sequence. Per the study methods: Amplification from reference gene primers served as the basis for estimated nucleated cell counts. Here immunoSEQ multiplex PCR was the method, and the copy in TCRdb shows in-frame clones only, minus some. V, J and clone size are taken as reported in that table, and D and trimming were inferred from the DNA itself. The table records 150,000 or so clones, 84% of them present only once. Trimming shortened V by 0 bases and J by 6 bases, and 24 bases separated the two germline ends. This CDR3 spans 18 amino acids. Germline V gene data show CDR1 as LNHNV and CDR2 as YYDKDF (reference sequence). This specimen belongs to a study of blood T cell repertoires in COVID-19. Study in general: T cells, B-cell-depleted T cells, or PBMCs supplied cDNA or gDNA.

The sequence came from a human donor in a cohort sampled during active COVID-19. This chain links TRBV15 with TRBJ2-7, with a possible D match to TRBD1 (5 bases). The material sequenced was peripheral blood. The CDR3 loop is CATSRDGRVPPESPEQYF. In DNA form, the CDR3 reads TGTGCCACCAGCAGAGACGGCAGGGTTCCACCTGAAAGCCCCGAGCAGTACTTC.